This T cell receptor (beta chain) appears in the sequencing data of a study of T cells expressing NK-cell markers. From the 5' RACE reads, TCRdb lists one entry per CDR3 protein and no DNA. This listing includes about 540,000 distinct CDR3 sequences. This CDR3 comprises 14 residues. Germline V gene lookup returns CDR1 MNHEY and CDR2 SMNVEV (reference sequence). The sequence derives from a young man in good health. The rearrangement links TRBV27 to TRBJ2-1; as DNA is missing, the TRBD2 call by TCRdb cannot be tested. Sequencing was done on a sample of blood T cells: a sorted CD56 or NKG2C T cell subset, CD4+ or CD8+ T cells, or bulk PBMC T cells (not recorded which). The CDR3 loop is CASTTGGGNDEQFF.